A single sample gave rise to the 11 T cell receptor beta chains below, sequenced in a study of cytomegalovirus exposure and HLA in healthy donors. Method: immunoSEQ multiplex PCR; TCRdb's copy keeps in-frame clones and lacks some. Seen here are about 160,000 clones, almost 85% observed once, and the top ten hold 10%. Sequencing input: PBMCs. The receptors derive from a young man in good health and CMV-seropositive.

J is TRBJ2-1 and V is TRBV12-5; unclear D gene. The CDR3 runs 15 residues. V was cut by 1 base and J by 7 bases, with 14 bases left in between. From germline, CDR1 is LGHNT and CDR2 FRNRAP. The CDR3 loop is CASGLDPPPVNEQFF. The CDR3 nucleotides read TGTGCTAGTGGTTTGGACCCGCCGCCGGTAAATGAGCAGTTCTTC. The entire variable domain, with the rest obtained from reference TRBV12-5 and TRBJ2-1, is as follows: DARVTQTPRHKVTEMGQEVTMRCQPILGHNTVFWYRQTMMQGLELLAYFRNRAPLDDSGMPKDRFSAEMPDATLATLKIQPSEPRDSAVYFCASGLDPPPVNEQFFGPGTRLTVL.

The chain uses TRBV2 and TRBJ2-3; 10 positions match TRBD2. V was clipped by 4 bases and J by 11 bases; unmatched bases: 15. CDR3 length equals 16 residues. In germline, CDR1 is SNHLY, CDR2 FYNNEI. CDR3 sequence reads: CASSVHSGREIYGQYF. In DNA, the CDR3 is TGTGCCAGCAGTGTACACAGCGGGAGGGAAATATACGGGCAGTATTTT.

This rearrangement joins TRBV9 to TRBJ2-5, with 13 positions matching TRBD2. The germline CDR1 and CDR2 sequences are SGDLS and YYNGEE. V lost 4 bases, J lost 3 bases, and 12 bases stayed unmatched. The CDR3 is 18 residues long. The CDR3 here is CASSRTGTSGTTKETQYF. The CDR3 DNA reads TGTGCCAGCAGCAGAACCGGGACTAGCGGGACGACGAAAGAGACCCAGTACTTC.

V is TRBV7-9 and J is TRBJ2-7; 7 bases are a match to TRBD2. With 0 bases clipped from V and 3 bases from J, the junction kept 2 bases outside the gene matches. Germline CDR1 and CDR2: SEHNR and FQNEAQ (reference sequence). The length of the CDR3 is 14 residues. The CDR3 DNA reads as TGTGCCAGCAGCTTAGCGGGGGACTACTACGAGCAGTACTTC. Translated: CASSLAGDYYEQYF.

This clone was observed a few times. CDR3 residues: CASSVSTNNEQFF. The DNA for the CDR3 is TGTGCCAGCAGTGTGTCTACCAACAATGAGCAGTTCTTC. This chain links TRBV6-1 with TRBJ2-1; no definite D call. There are 13 residues in the CDR3. Germline V gene data show CDR1 as MNHNS and CDR2 as SASEGT. Between the trimmed V and J ends, which lost 4 bases and 5 bases, there was a span of 9 bases.

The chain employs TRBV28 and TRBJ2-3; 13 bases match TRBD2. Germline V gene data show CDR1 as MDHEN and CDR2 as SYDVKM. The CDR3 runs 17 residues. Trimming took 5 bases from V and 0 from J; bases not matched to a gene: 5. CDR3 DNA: TGTGCCAGCAGTGCTCCGGGACTAGCGGGAAGCACAGATACGCAGTATTTT. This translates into CASSAPGLAGSTDTQYF.

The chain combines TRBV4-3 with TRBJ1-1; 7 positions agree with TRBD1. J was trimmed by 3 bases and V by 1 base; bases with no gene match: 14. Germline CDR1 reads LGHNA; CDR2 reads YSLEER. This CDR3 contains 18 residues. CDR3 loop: CASSQAYRGRGFDTEAFF. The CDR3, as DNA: TGCGCCAGCAGCCAAGCCTACAGGGGCCGCGGGTTCGACACTGAAGCTTTCTTT.

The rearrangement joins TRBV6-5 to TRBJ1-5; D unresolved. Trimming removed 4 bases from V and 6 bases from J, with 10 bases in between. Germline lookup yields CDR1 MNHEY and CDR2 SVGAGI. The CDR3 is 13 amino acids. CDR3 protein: CASSSLDRQPQHF. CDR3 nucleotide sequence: TGTGCCAGCAGTTCCCTAGACCGTCAGCCCCAGCATTTT.

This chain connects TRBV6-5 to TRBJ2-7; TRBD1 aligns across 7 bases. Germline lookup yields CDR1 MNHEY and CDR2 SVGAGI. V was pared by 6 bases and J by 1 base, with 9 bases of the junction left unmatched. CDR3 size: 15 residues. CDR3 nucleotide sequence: TGTGCCAGCAGGTGGGACAGCGACCGTTCCTACGAGCAGTACTTC. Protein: CASRWDSDRSYEQYF.

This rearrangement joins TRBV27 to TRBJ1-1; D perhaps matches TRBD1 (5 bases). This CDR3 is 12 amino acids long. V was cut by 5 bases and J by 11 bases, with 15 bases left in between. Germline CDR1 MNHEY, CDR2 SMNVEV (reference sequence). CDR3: CASSPSPGTAFF. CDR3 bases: TGTGCCAGCAGTCCCTCCCCCGGGACTGCTTTCTTT.

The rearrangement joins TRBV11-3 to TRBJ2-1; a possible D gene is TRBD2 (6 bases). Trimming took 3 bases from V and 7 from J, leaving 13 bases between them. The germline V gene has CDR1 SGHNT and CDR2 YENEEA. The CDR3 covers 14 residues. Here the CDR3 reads CASSLGLSGNEQFF. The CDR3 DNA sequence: TGTGCCAGCAGCTTGGGACTTTCAGGGAATGAGCAGTTCTTC.